The following is a T cell receptor (beta chain) sequence with its context. Antigen: not known. The data were obtained in a study of Graves' ophthalmopathy and Graves' hyperthyroidism. Whole-study results and caveats: Blood also carried most expanded thyroid clonotypes exceeding 0.001 frequency.

Germline V gene lookup returns CDR1 DFQATT and CDR2 SNEGSKA (reference sequence). The V and J ends lost 4 bases and 4 bases respectively, with 14 bases between them. CDR3 length: 13 residues. Researchers took RNA transcripts and amplified TCR beta CDR3 regions from them. First-round RT-PCR with HTBI primers preceded a second-round multiplex PCR. TCRdb fed the multiplex PCR reads into MiXCR, producing one record per CDR3 protein. Of roughly 420,000 distinct CDR3 sequences in the sample, 20% to 25% were seen once. As the starting material, more than 8 ml of fresh peripheral blood yielded the PBMCs. Sequenced sample: peripheral blood. The chain has TRBV20-1 and TRBJ2-7; D is possibly TRBD2 (6 bases). The clonotype originates from a woman under 30 with stable Graves' hyperthyroidism. The CDR3 is CSAITGLNYEQYF. Written as DNA, the CDR3 is TGCAGTGCTATCACGGGACTGAATTACGAGCAGTACTTC.